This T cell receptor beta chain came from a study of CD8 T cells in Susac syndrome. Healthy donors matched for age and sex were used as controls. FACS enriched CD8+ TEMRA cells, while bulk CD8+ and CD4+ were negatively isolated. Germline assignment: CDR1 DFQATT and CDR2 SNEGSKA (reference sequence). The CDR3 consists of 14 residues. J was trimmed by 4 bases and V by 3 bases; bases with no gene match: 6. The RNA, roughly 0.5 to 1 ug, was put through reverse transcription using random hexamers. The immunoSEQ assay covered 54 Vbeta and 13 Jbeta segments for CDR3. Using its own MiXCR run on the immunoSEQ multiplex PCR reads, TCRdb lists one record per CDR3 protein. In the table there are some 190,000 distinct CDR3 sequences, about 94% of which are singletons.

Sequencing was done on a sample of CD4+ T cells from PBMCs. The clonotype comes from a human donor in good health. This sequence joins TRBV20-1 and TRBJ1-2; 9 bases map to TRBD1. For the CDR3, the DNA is TGCAGTGCTAGGCCCCGGGGACAGGGCTATGGCTACACCTTC. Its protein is CSARPRGQGYGYTF.